Many counts were recorded for the clone carrying this T cell receptor beta chain. Its specificity is not known. Naive CD4+ cells had CD25+ Tregs removed. Study-level findings and limits: Larger-cohort validation covered only one TCR beta V-J rearrangement. Tumor memory CD4+ T cell TCR gene usage was found to cluster with blood and lymph node memory CD4+ cells and with lymph node naive CD4+ cells.

Unmatched junction bases numbered 9, after V lost 5 bases and J lost 6 bases. Looked up from germline, CDR1 is MNHNS and CDR2 is SASEGT. CDR3 size: 15 residues. Constant-region reverse primers amplified full-length variable regions, followed by semi-nested Nested Universal Primer A PCR. TCRdb processed the 5' RACE reads anew with MiXCR; each CDR3 protein has one entry. Of about 54,000 distinct CDR3 sequences listed, over 15% are singletons. The sequence came from a female donor with breast cancer. The J gene is TRBJ1-5, the V gene TRBV6-1, with TRBD1 matching 8 bases. The source material was naive CD4+ T cells sorted from blood. Subset described: naive CD4+ T cells, CD4+CD45RA+CD25-. The CDR3: CASSWTGKGSQPQHF. The CDR3 region has the DNA TGTGCCAGCAGTTGGACAGGGAAAGGAAGTCAGCCCCAGCATTTT.